This T cell receptor beta chain was retrieved from a study of T cell responses to AZD1222 COVID-19 vaccine. Study conclusions and caveats: It was only after the peak T cell response that any repertoires were sampled. Spike-specific TCR breadth and depth were elevated following two AZD1222 doses. CD4 TCRs linked to vaccination spanned spike, dominating at 160-218 and 743-854.

Combined were second doses at about 4 or about 12 weeks. The germline V and J ends were trimmed by 6 bases and 7 bases, with 12 bases remaining between them. The CDR3 is 13 amino acids. Only in-frame clones appear in the TCRdb table, and some are missing; sequencing was by immunoSEQ multiplex PCR. The sample includes around 150,000 clones, almost 95% of them seen just once. As to this clone: No antigen is known for it.

The chain is built from TRBV12-3 or TRBV12-4 and TRBJ1-4; D remains ambiguous. The material sequenced was peripheral blood, taken 28 days after the second AZD1222 dose. The sequence was collected from an adult who received the AZD1222 COVID-19 vaccine. The CDR3, as DNA: TGTGCCAGCAGCTTCGAGTGGGGTGAAAAACTGTTTTTT. Its protein is CASSFEWGEKLFF.